The 12 T cell receptor beta chains in this list originate from one sample, sequenced in a study of T cell repertoires in ileal Crohn's disease (dated by TCRdb to the late 2010s). Receptors were amplified or captured by the immunoSEQ multiplex PCR assay. This immuneACCESS table, as held by TCRdb, lists in-frame sequences with V and J called but not all clones. Of the missing ones, under half trace to an unresolved V gene in checked studies; the others have no known cause. The table for this sample lists about 15,000 clones; about 78% of them were counted only once. The biggest ten clones account for less than 20% of the sample. Sequencing input: ileal tissue. Source of these receptors: an adult with Crohn's disease.

The gene calls are TRBV2 and TRBJ1-1; the match to TRBD1 covers 7 bases. The CDR3 length is 13 residues. The V segment lost 5 bases and the J segment 6 bases; nucleotides outside the gene matches: 6. The germline CDR1 and CDR2 sequences are SNHLY and FYNNEI. The CDR3 DNA reads TGTGCCAGCAGTAGACAGGGCGATTCTGAAGCTTTCTTT. This gives the protein CASSRQGDSEAFF.

CDR3 amino acids: CASRDRNTEAFF. The CDR3 DNA is TGTGCCAGCCGGGACAGGAACACTGAAGCTTTCTTT. V and J are TRBV19 and TRBJ1-1, with 7 positions matching TRBD1. This CDR3 has 12 amino acids. The V segment lost 9 bases and the J segment 1 base; nucleotides outside the gene matches: 2. Germline V CDR1 and CDR2: LNHDA, SQIVND (reference sequence).

This clone was seen a few times. This sample includes further DNA sequences coding for the same CDR3. The chain carries TRBV4-2 and TRBJ2-7, with 10 bases that match TRBD2. The CDR3 loop spans 15 amino acids. V trimming: 5 bases; J trimming: 5 bases; junction bases outside the gene matches: 9. The germline V gene has CDR1 LGHNA and CDR2 YNFKEQ. CDR3 sequence: CASSRTLAGFDEQYF. Here the CDR3 DNA reads TGTGCCAGCAGCAGAACACTAGCGGGGTTCGACGAGCAGTACTTC.

This clone turned up a few times. This chain links TRBV7-9 with TRBJ2-3; TRBD2 matches 7 bases. V shed 4 bases, J shed 4 bases, and the junction held 5 bases outside the gene matches. CDR3 size: 14 residues. CDR1 SEHNR and CDR2 FQNEAQ come from the germline V gene (reference sequence). CDR3 sequence reads: CASSYSGKADTQYF. CDR3 sequence (DNA): TGTGCCAGCAGCTACAGCGGGAAGGCAGATACGCAGTATTTT.

The V call is TRBV13, the J call TRBJ2-3; D remains unclear. CDR1 is PRHDT, CDR2 FYEKMQ, per germline (reference sequence). CDR3 length equals 14 residues. Trimming took 1 base from V and 3 from J, leaving 8 bases between them. This CDR3 is CASSLVGFTDTQYF. DNA of the CDR3: TGTGCCAGCAGCTTAGTTGGCTTTACAGATACGCAGTATTTT.

The chain recombines TRBV9 with TRBJ1-1; maybe TRBD1 (5 bases). V shed 4 bases and J shed 4 bases, with 11 bases lying between them. The CDR3 contains 13 residues. CDR1 is SGDLS, CDR2 YYNGEE, per germline. CDR3 in amino acids: CASSTLGGTEAFF. In nucleotides, the CDR3 is TGTGCCAGCAGCACCTTGGGGGGCACTGAAGCTTTCTTT. Full variable domain (missing parts from reference TRBV9 and TRBJ1-1): DSGVTQTPKHLITATGQRVTLRCSPRSGDLSVYWYQQSLDQGLQFLIQYYNGEERAKGNILERFSAQQFPDLHSELNLSSLELGDSALYFCASSTLGGTEAFFGQGTRLTVV.

The chain is built from TRBV27 and TRBJ2-5; D is unclear. The J call may be in error: the DNA end matches TRBJ2-7 better. Germline CDR1 MNHEY, CDR2 SMNVEV (reference sequence). The CDR3 sequence is 15 residues long. Here the CDR3 reads CASSHTAASFYEQYF. The CDR3 DNA is TGTGCCAGCAGCCACACGGCGGCCTCCTTCTACGAGCAGTACTTC.

The chain employs TRBV5-1 and TRBJ1-4, with 7 bases that match TRBD1. Per germline, CDR1 SGHRS and CDR2 YFSETQ. The CDR3 contains 17 residues. V shed 1 base, J shed 5 bases, and the junction held 11 bases outside the gene matches. In DNA form, the CDR3 reads TGCGCCAGCAGCTTGATCCCCCGACAGGGTGGAAATGAAAAACTGTTTTTT. Translation: CASSLIPRQGGNEKLFF.

J is TRBJ1-5 and V is TRBV5-3, with 11 bases identical to TRBD1. TRBV5-3 is sorted into the ORF group, with uncertain function. The CDR3 sequence is 18 residues long. V shed 3 bases and J 5 bases; nucleotides not matched to a gene: 13. CDR3 sequence (DNA): TGTGCCAGAAGCTCTAGGACAGGGGGCGCCGGGACCGATCAGCCCCAGCATTTT. This codes for CARSSRTGGAGTDQPQHF.

This clone was picked up one time. The chain combines TRBV7-9 with TRBJ2-5; 11 bases fit TRBD1. There are 17 residues in the CDR3. J was trimmed by 4 bases and V by 2 bases; bases with no gene match: 9. Germline values: CDR1 SEHNR, CDR2 FQNEAQ (reference sequence). The CDR3 reads CASSLWTGGAVTETQYF. The CDR3 nucleotides read TGTGCCAGCAGCTTATGGACAGGGGGCGCAGTTACAGAGACCCAGTACTTC.

The V and J genes are TRBV30 and TRBJ2-2; D perhaps matches TRBD2 (7 bases). The CDR3 loop spans 18 amino acids. V shed 4 bases and J shed 6 bases, with 27 bases lying between them. Germline CDR1 GTSNPN, CDR2 SVGIG (reference sequence). The CDR3 DNA follows: TGTGCCTGGACGGGGGGCGTTACAGGGAAAGGGGACGCCGGGGAGCTGTTTTTT. Amino acids: CAWTGGVTGKGDAGELFF.

This clone has a single count. The chain links TRBV27 to TRBJ2-7; perhaps TRBD1 as D (5 bases). Germline V gene lookup returns CDR1 MNHEY and CDR2 SMNVEV (reference sequence). The CDR3 length is 16 residues. Trimming stripped 2 bases from V and 0 bases from J, with 14 bases between. The CDR3 region is CASSLQGWGSSYEQYF. Written as DNA, the CDR3 is TGTGCCAGCAGTTTACAGGGATGGGGAAGCTCCTACGAGCAGTACTTC.